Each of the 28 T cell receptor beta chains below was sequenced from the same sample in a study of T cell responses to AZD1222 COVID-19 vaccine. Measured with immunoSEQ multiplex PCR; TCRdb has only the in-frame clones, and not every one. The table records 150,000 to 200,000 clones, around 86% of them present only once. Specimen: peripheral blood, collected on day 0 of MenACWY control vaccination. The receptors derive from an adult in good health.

As DNA, the CDR3 is TGTGCCAGTAGTATCGGAGGGTACGAGCAGTACTTC. Encoded protein: CASSIGGYEQYF. The V and J genes are TRBV19 and TRBJ2-7; TRBD2 might be the D (6 bases). CDR1 and CDR2 from the germline V gene are LNHDA and SQIVND (reference sequence). With 3 bases removed from V and 4 bases from J, the gap between germline ends came to 7 bases. This CDR3 comprises 12 residues.

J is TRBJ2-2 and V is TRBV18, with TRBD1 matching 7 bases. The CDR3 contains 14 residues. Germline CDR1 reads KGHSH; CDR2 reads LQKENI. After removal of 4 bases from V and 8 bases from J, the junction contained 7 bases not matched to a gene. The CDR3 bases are TGTGCCAGCTCACTACTTAGGGGGCGAGGGGAGCTGTTTTTT. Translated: CASSLLRGRGELFF.

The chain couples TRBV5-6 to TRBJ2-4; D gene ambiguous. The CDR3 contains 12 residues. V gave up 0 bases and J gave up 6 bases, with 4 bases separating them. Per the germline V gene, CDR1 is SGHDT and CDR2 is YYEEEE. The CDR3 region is CASSLDGNIQYF. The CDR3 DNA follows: TGTGCCAGCAGCTTGGACGGAAACATTCAGTACTTC.

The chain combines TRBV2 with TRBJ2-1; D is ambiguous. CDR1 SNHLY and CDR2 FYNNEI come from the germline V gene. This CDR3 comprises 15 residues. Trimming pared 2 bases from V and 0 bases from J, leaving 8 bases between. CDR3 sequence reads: CASSESVSSYNEQFF. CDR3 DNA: TGTGCCAGCAGTGAATCAGTGAGCTCCTACAATGAGCAGTTCTTC.

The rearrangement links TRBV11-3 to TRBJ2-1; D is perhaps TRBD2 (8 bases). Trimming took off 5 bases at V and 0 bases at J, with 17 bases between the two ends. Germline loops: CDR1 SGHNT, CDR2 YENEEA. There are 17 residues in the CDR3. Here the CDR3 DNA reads TGTGCCAGCAGCACGGGAGGGGGCGCGAGCTCCTACAATGAGCAGTTCTTC. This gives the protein CASSTGGGASSYNEQFF.

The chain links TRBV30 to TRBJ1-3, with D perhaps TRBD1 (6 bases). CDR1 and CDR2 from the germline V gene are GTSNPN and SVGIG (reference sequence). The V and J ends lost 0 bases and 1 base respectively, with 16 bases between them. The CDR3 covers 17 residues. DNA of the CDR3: TGTGCCTGGAGTGTAGTGGGGGCGCAAGTTTCTGGAAACACCATATATTTT. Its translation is CAWSVVGAQVSGNTIYF.

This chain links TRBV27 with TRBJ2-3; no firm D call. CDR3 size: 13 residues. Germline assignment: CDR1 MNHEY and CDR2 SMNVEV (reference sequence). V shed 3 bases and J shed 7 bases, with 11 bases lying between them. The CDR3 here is CASSFGWRNTQYF. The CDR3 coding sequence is TGTGCCAGCAGTTTCGGCTGGAGAAATACGCAGTATTTT.

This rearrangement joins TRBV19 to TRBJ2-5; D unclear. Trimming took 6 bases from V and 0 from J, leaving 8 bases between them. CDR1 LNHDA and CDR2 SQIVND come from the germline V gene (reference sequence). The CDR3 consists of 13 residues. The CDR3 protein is CASRTANQETQYF. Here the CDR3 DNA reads TGTGCCAGTAGAACAGCGAACCAAGAGACCCAGTACTTC.

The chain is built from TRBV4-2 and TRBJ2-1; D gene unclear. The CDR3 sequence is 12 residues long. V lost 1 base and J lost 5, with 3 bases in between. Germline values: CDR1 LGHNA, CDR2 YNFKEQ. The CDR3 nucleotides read TGTGCCAGCAGCCAAGGAAACAATGAGCAGTTCTTC. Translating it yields CASSQGNNEQFF.

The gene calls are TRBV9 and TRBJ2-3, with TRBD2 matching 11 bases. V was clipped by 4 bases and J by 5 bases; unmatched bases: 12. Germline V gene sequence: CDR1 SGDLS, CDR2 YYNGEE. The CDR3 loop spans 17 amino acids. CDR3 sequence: CASSILAGGMGQDTQYF. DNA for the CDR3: TGTGCCAGCAGCATATTAGCGGGAGGGATGGGGCAAGATACGCAGTATTTT.

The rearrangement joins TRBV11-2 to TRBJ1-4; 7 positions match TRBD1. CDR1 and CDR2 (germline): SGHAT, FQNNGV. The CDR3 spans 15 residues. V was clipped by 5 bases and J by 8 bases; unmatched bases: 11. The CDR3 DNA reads TGTGCCAGCAGCAATACAGGGGTACTCGAAGAAAAACTGTTTTTT. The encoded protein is CASSNTGVLEEKLFF.

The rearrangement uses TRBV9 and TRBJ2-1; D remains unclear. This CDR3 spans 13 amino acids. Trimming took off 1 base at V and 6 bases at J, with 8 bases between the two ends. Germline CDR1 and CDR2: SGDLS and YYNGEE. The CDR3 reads CASSVTVGNEQFF. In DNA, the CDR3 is TGTGCCAGCAGCGTAACAGTCGGCAATGAGCAGTTCTTC.

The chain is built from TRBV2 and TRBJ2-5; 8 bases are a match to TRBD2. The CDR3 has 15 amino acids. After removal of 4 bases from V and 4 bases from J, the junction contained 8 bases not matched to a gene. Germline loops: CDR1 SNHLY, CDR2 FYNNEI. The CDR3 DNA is TGTGCCAGCAGTGGAGGGAGCGGGGGCGGAGAGACCCAGTACTTC. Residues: CASSGGSGGGETQYF. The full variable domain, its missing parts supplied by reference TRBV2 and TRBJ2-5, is EPEVTQTPSHQVTQMGQEVILRCVPISNHLYFYWYRQILGQKVEFLVSFYNNEISEKSEIFDDQFSVERPDGSNFTLKIRSTKLEDSAMYFCASSGGSGGGETQYFGPGTRLLVL.

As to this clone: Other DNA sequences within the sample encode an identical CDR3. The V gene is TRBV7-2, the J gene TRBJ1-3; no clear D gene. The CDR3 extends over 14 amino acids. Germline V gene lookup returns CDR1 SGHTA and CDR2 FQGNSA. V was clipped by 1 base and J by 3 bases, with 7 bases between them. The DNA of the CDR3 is TGTGCCAGCAGCTTAGTCGGGAGTGGAAACACCATATATTTT. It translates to CASSLVGSGNTIYF.

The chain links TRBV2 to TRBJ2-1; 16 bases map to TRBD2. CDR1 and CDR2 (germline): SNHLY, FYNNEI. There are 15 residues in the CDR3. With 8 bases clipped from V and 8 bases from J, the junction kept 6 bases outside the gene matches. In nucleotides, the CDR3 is TGTGCCAGCGGACCGGGACTAGCGGGGGGGTATGAGCAGTTCTTC. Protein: CASGPGLAGGYEQFF.

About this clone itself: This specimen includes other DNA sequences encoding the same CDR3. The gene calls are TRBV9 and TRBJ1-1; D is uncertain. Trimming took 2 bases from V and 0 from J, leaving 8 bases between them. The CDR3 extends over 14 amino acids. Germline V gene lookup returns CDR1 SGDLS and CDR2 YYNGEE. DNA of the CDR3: TGTGCCAGCAGCGTGGGTCAGATGAACACTGAAGCTTTCTTT. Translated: CASSVGQMNTEAFF. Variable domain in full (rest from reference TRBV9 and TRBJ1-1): DSGVTQTPKHLITATGQRVTLRCSPRSGDLSVYWYQQSLDQGLQFLIQYYNGEERAKGNILERFSAQQFPDLHSELNLSSLELGDSALYFCASSVGQMNTEAFFGQGTRLTVV.

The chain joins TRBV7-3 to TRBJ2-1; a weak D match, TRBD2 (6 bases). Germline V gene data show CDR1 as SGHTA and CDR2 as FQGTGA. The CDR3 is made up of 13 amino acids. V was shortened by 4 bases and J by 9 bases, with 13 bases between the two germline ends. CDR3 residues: CASSSAMTSEQFF. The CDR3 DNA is TGTGCCAGCAGCTCCGCTATGACTAGTGAGCAGTTCTTC.

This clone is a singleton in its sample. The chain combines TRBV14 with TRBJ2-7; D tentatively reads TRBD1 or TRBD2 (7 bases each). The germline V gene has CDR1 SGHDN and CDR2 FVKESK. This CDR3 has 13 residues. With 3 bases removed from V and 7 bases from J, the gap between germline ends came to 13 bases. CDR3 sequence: CASSQTGTMEQYF. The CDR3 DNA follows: TGTGCCAGCAGCCAGACAGGGACTATGGAGCAGTACTTC.

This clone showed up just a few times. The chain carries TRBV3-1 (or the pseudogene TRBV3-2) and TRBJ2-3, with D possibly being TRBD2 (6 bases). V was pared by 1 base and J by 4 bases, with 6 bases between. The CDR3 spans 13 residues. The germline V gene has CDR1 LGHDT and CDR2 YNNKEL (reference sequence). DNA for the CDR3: TGTGCCAGCAGCCAAGGCGGGGCAGATACGCAGTATTTT. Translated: CASSQGGADTQYF.

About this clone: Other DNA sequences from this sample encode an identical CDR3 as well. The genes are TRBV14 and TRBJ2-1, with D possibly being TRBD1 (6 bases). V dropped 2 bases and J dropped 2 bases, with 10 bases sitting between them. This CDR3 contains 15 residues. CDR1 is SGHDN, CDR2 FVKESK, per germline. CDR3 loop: CASSQWAGAYNEQFF. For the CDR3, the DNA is TGTGCCAGCAGCCAATGGGCAGGGGCCTACAATGAGCAGTTCTTC.

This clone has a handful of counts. This chain's CDR3 is CASSLAGYDGYTF. CDR3 DNA sequence: TGTGCCAGCAGCTTAGCGGGGTATGATGGCTACACCTTC. The V call is TRBV7-2, the J call TRBJ1-2; D uncertain. There are 13 residues in the CDR3. V lost 0 bases and J lost 6, with 8 bases in between. Germline V gives CDR1 SGHTA, CDR2 FQGNSA.

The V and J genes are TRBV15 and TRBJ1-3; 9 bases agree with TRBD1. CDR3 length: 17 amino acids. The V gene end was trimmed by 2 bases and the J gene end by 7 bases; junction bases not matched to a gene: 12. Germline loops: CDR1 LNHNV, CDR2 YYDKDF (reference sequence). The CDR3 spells CATSRRITGGAKNTIYF. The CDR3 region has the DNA TGTGCCACCAGCAGACGAATCACAGGGGGCGCGAAGAACACCATATATTTT.

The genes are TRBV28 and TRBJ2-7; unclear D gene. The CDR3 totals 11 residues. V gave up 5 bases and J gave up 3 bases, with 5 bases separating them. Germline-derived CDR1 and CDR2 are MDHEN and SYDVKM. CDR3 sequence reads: CASSPIYEQYF. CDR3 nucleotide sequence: TGTGCCAGCAGTCCGATCTACGAGCAGTACTTC.

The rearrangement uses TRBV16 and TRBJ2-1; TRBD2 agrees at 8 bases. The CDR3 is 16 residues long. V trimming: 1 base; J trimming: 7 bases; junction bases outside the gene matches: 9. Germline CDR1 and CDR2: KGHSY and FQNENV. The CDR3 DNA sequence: TGTGCCAGCAGCCAATTGCAGGGGACTAGTCAGAATGAGCAGTTCTTC. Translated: CASSQLQGTSQNEQFF.

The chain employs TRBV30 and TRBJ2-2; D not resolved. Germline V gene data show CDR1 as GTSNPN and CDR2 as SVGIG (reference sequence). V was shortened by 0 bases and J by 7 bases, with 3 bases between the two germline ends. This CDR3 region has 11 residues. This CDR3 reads CAWSVGGELFF. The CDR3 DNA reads TGTGCCTGGAGTGTAGGCGGGGAGCTGTTTTTT.

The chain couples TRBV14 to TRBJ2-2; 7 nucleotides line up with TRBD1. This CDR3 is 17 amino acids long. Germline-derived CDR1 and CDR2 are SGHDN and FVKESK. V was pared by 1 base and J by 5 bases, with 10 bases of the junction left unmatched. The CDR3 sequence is CASSQGSQGIATGELFF. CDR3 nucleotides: TGTGCCAGCAGCCAAGGGTCACAGGGGATCGCGACCGGGGAGCTGTTTTTT.

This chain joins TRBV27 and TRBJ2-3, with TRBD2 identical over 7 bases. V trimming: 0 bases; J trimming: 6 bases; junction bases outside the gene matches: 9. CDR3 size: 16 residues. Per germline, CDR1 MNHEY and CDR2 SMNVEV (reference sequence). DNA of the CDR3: TGTGCCAGCAGTTTATCTTTGCTAGCGGCCTCCGATACGCAGTATTTT. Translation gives CASSLSLLAASDTQYF.

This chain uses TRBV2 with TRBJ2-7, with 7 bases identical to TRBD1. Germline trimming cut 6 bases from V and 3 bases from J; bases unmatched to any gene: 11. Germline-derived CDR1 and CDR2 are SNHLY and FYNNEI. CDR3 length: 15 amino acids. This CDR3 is CASRSGTAFFYEQYF. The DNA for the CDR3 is TGTGCCAGCAGATCCGGGACAGCCTTTTTCTACGAGCAGTACTTC.